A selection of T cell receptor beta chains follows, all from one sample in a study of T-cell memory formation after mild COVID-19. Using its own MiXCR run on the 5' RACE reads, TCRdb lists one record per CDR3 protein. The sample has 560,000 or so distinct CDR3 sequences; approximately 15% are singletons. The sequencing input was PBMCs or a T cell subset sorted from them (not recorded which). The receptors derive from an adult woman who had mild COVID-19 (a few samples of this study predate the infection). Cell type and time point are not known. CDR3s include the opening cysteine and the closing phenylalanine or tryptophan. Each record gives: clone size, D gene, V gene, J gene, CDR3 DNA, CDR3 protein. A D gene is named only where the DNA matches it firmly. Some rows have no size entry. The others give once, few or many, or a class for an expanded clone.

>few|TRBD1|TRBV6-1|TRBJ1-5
TGTGCCAGCAGTGAATATTTGGGGACAGGTCTAGACGGGCCCCAGCATTTT
CASSEYLGTGLDGPQHF
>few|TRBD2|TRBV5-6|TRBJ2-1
TGTGCCAGCAGCTCCGTAGCGGGGGGGCCGATCGATGAGCAGTTCTTC
CASSSVAGGPIDEQFF
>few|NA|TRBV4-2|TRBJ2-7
TGTGCCAGCAGCCAAGAAAGCGACGGCTCCTACGAGCAGTACTTC
CASSQESDGSYEQYF
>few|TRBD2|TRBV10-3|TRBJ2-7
TGTGCCATCAGTGTCGGGACTAGCGGGAGTTATGGCGAGCAGTACTTC
CAISVGTSGSYGEQYF
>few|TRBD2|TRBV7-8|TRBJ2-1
TGTGCCAGCAGCTCCCTAGGCGGACTAGCCCATGAGCAGTTCTTC
CASSSLGGLAHEQFF
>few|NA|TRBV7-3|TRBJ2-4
TGTGCCAGCAGCCCAGGACAGTCGGACATTCAGTACTTC
CASSPGQSDIQYF
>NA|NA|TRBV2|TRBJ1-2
TGTGCCAGCAGTGGACAGCCTTCTAACTATGGCTACACCTTC
CASSGQPSNYGYTF
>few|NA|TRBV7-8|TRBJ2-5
TGTGCCAGCAGCTGGTTGGAGACCCAGTACTTC
CASSWLETQYF
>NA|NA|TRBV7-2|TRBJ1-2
TGTGCCAGCAGCCCGCCGGGCCAGACGTTCTATGGCTACACCTTC
CASSPPGQTFYGYTF
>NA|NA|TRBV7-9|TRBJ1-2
TGTGCCAGCAGCTTCATAGGGACGGGGAACTATGGCTACACCTTC
CASSFIGTGNYGYTF
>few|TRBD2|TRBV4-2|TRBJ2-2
TGTGCCAGCAGCCAAGAGTGGGGACTAGCGGGAGCTAGCGGGGAGCTGTTTTTT
CASSQEWGLAGASGELFF
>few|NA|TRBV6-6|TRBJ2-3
TGTGCCAGCAGAGCTGGTCAGCCCCGCGGCGACACAGATACGCAGTATTTT
CASRAGQPRGDTDTQYF
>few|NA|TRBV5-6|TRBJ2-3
TGTGCCAGCAGCCTCTCGGGACGCTACACAGATACGCAGTATTTT
CASSLSGRYTDTQYF
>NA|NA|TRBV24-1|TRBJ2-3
TGTGCCACCAGTGACTCAAGCGGGCCTTACACAGATACGCAGTATTTT
CATSDSSGPYTDTQYF
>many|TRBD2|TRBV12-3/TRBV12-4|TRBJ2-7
TGTGCCAGCAGCTCCGGTCTAGCGGCAGCATCCTACGAGCAGTACTTC
CASSSGLAAASYEQYF
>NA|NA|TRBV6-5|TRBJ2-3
TGTGCCAGCAGCGATCAAGGAACAGATACGCAGTATTTT
CASSDQGTDTQYF
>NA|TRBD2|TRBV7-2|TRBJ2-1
TGTGCCAGCAGCTGGACTAGCGGGGGAGGAAGGGGGGATGAGCAGTTCTTC
CASSWTSGGGRGDEQFF